Listed below are T cell receptor beta chains from one sample, sequenced in a study of human T cells and chemical hapten exposure. TCRdb reanalysed the RACE reads using MiXCR and keeps one entry per CDR3 protein. The sample contains around 70,000 distinct CDR3 sequences, about 5.7% of which appear only once. The specimen was whole blood. These receptor sequences come from a female donor in good health. Some clones in this sample may be carry-over from other donors' samples. CDR3s include the opening cysteine and the closing phenylalanine or tryptophan.

v_call cdr3_aa
TRBV4-2 CASSHPPDRSNTEAFF
TRBV18 CASSLRLAGDEQYF
TRBV6-2/TRBV6-3 CASSRNYEQYF
TRBV4-2 CASSQAGSVGPTETQYF
TRBV3-1 CASSQEGRTRGETQYF
TRBV6-5 CASSTTGLAGADTQYF
TRBV7-8 CASSLTERRRVTKETQYF
TRBV11-3 CASSFRGGVTEAFF
TRBV13 CASSQGLTNEKLFF
TRBV19 CASSIGPSRAHAGNTIYF
TRBV19 CASTARGLDGYTF
TRBV6-2/TRBV6-3 CASSYSSLGQGGKDEQFF
TRBV6-1 CASSDGGRGSGEQFF
TRBV12-3/TRBV12-4 CASSREAANEKLFF
TRBV28 CASGVAYEQYF
TRBV28 CASSFGQGRAGANVLTF
TRBV4-2 CASSQVARGNSPLHF
TRBV6-2/TRBV6-3 CASSSLSPYEQYF
TRBV6-5 CASSNIDKENRNTEAFF
TRBV28 CASSSTSGRHNEQFF
TRBV7-2 CASRPPLPNTEAFF
TRBV28 CASSQGTGDYEQYF
TRBV28 CASSPTAHNEQFF
TRBV28 CASSPRDAAYEQYF
TRBV20-1 CSARRDSYEQYF
TRBV4-1 CASSHPTGEGANVLTF
TRBV29-1 CSVWTGGNQPQHF
TRBV6-5 CASSLRGTSGAYEQYF